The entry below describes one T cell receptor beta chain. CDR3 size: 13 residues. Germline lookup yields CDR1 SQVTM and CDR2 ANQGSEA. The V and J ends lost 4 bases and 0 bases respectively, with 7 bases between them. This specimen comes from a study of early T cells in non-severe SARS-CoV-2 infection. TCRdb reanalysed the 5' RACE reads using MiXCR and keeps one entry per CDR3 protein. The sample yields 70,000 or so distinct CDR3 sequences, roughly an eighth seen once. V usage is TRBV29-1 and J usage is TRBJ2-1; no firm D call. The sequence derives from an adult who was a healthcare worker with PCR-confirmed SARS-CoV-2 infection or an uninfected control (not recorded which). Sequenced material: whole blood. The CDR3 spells CSVAGSSYNEQFF. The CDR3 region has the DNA TGCAGCGTTGCCGGAAGCTCCTACAATGAGCAGTTCTTC.